The 26 T cell receptor beta chains below all came from one sample that was sequenced in a study of blood T cell repertoires in COVID-19. TCRdb's copy holds only in-frame clones and misses some; the assay was immunoSEQ multiplex PCR. The sample holds 350,000 to 550,000 clones; roughly nine tenths are singletons and the top ten take 1% to 1.3%. The specimen was PBMCs or T cells enriched from blood (not recorded which). Receptors originate from a man aged 25 to 40 who had recovered from COVID-19.

The chain uses TRBV19 and TRBJ1-3; D uncertain. The CDR3 consists of 13 residues. Germline CDR1 is LNHDA and CDR2 is SQIVND (reference sequence). Trimming took off 10 bases at V and 0 bases at J, with 10 bases between the two ends. The CDR3 reads CATRRSSGNTIYF. The CDR3 region has the DNA TGTGCCACCCGACGGAGCTCTGGAAACACCATATATTTT.

The chain combines TRBV29-1 with TRBJ2-7; D possibly corresponds to TRBD2 (6 bases). The CDR3 consists of 13 residues. Germline assignment: CDR1 SQVTM and CDR2 ANQGSEA. V dropped 5 bases and J dropped 6 bases, with 17 bases sitting between them. The DNA of the CDR3 is TGCAGCGTTAGGTTCACGGACGGGGGCGAGCAGTACTTC. It encodes CSVRFTDGGEQYF.

The V gene is TRBV5-1, the J gene TRBJ2-7; weak D call: TRBD2 (5 bases). This CDR3 is built from 15 residues. The germline gives CDR1 SGHRS, CDR2 YFSETQ. Trimming pared 7 bases from V and 7 bases from J, leaving 24 bases between. The CDR3 region is CASRFSGPPGGEQYF. CDR3 in DNA: TGCGCCAGCCGTTTCTCCGGTCCCCCCGGCGGGGAGCAGTACTTC.

This chain connects TRBV28 to TRBJ2-1; 8 bases map to TRBD2. V gave up 3 bases and J gave up 5 bases; unmatched junction bases: 6. The CDR3 sequence is 15 residues long. CDR1 MDHEN and CDR2 SYDVKM come from the germline V gene. The CDR3 DNA reads as TGTGCCAGCAGTTTGGCTAGCGGGCCCCACAATGAGCAGTTCTTC. Its protein product is CASSLASGPHNEQFF.

This chain links TRBV28 with TRBJ2-7; TRBD1 aligns across 7 bases. This CDR3 contains 12 residues. The germline CDR1 and CDR2 sequences are MDHEN and SYDVKM. The J segment lost 6 bases and the V segment lost 6 bases, leaving 5 bases of the junction unmatched. The DNA for the CDR3 is TGTGCCAGCAGATTCGAGGGGGCCGAGCAGTACTTC. It translates to CASRFEGAEQYF.

The gene calls are TRBV24-1 and TRBJ2-7, with D possibly matching TRBD1 (5 bases). The CDR3 has 14 residues. Looked up from germline, CDR1 is KGHDR and CDR2 is SFDVKD. V lost 4 bases to trimming and J lost 0 bases, with 9 bases between them. The CDR3 DNA reads TGTGCCACCAGTGAAACAGGTTCCTCCTACGAGCAGTACTTC. Its translation: CATSETGSSYEQYF.

The chain combines TRBV10-2 with TRBJ1-4; no clear D gene. This CDR3 is built from 12 residues. The V end was cut by 7 bases, the J end by 3 bases, with 6 bases between. The germline gives CDR1 WSHSY, CDR2 SAAADI. The CDR3 DNA reads TGCGCCAGCACCCGAGCTAATGAAAAACTGTTTTTT. Translating gives CASTRANEKLFF.

This chain uses TRBV7-9 with TRBJ2-3; D might be TRBD2 (5 bases). The V gene lost 2 bases and the J gene lost 8 bases, with 14 bases spanning the gap. CDR3 length: 14 amino acids. Germline assignment: CDR1 SEHNR and CDR2 FQNEAQ (reference sequence). The CDR3: CASSLRPTGSTQYF. In DNA, the CDR3 is TGTGCCAGCAGCTTAAGACCTACTGGGAGTACGCAGTATTTT.

The V call is TRBV6-6, the J call TRBJ2-3; 7 bases align to TRBD1. Germline lookup yields CDR1 MNHNY and CDR2 SVGAGI (reference sequence). Germline trimming cut 5 bases from V and 2 bases from J; bases unmatched to any gene: 10. The CDR3 covers 16 residues. The CDR3 is CASSRTGTVITDTQYF. In DNA form, the CDR3 reads TGTGCCAGCAGTAGAACCGGGACAGTAATCACAGATACGCAGTATTTT.

The chain carries TRBV12-3 or TRBV12-4 and TRBJ1-3; unclear D gene. V dropped 4 bases and J dropped 3 bases, with 7 bases sitting between them. The CDR3 runs 13 residues. The CDR3 region has the DNA TGTGCCAGCAGTTGGCGGAGTGGAAACACCATATATTTT. This translates into CASSWRSGNTIYF.

This chain joins TRBV9 and TRBJ2-1; 8 bases map to TRBD2. Germline values: CDR1 SGDLS, CDR2 YYNGEE. The CDR3 consists of 20 residues. V was clipped by 1 base and J by 3 bases; unmatched bases: 18. CDR3 sequence: CASSVRKAGPREAHYNEQFF. CDR3 DNA: TGTGCCAGCAGCGTAAGGAAGGCGGGTCCGCGGGAGGCCCACTACAATGAGCAGTTCTTC.

The chain links TRBV12-3 or TRBV12-4 to TRBJ1-6; D not certain. Deletions cut 1 base from V and 7 bases from J, with 5 bases between. The CDR3 has 13 residues. Written as DNA, the CDR3 is TGTGCCAGCAGTTTAGGGCAGAATTCACCCCTCCACTTT. It translates to CASSLGQNSPLHF.

The rearrangement links TRBV5-8 to TRBJ1-1, with TRBD1 as a possible D gene (6 bases). The V end was cut by 0 bases, the J end by 3 bases, with 12 bases between. The CDR3 consists of 15 residues. Per germline, CDR1 SGHTS and CDR2 YDEGEE. The CDR3, as DNA: TGTGCCAGCAGCTTGGTTGGGGGCAGGGACACTGAAGCTTTCTTT. Encoded protein: CASSLVGGRDTEAFF.

This chain joins TRBV7-2 and TRBJ1-2; D not resolved. Looked up from germline, CDR1 is SGHTA and CDR2 is FQGNSA. The CDR3 has 13 residues. The V end was cut by 1 base, the J end by 8 bases, with 11 bases between. CDR3 region: CASSLDREGGYTF. The CDR3, as DNA: TGTGCCAGCAGCTTAGACCGGGAAGGCGGCTACACCTTC.

A word on this clone: One junction end disagrees with the germline gene, perhaps due to a read error. The chain joins TRBV30 to TRBJ2-3; 7 nucleotides line up with TRBD1. Germline V gene sequence: CDR1 GTSNPN, CDR2 SVGIG (reference sequence). CDR3 length equals 13 residues. CDR3 nucleotides: TGTGCCTGGGGGACAGCCAGCACAGATACGCGGTATTTT. Translating it yields CAWGTASTDTRYF.

This clone was detected only a few times. This chain uses TRBV5-1 with TRBJ2-1; a weak D match, TRBD2 (6 bases). The CDR3 has 15 amino acids. Trimming removed 0 bases from V and 8 bases from J, with 15 bases in between. Germline assignment: CDR1 SGHRS and CDR2 YFSETQ. The CDR3 spells CASSLGGTWGDEQFF. CDR3 DNA: TGCGCCAGCAGCTTGGGTGGGACTTGGGGAGATGAGCAGTTCTTC.

V usage is TRBV28 and J usage is TRBJ1-6; the D gene is possibly TRBD1 (5 bases). V was cut by 1 base and J by 10 bases, with 23 bases left in between. CDR1 and CDR2 from the germline V gene are MDHEN and SYDVKM. This CDR3 comprises 18 residues. CDR3 region: CASSLFRDGLSGRSPLHF. CDR3 nucleotides: TGTGCCAGCAGTTTATTCCGGGACGGCCTTTCGGGGAGGTCACCCCTCCACTTT.

V is TRBV28 and J is TRBJ1-1, with 7 bases lining up with TRBD1. The V and J ends lost 4 bases and 5 bases, in that order; junction bases with no gene match: 7. Germline CDR1 reads MDHEN; CDR2 reads SYDVKM. CDR3 length: 14 amino acids. DNA of the CDR3: TGTGCCAGCAGTTCCCCGGCAGGGGGGACTGAAGCTTTCTTT. As protein: CASSSPAGGTEAFF.

The chain is built from TRBV5-1 and TRBJ2-5; tentatively, D is TRBD1 (5 bases). CDR1 is SGHRS, CDR2 YFSETQ, per germline. The CDR3 has 15 amino acids. Trimming stripped 3 bases from V and 5 bases from J, with 17 bases between. The CDR3 DNA reads as TGCGCCAGCAGCTCCAACACCCATTCAGGGGAGACCCAGTACTTC. It is translated as CASSSNTHSGETQYF.

This clone was recorded once. V is TRBV4-2 and J is TRBJ1-2, with TRBD1 identical over 10 bases. Per germline, CDR1 LGHNA and CDR2 YNFKEQ. This CDR3 has 17 amino acids. V lost 0 bases to trimming and J lost 6 bases; unmatched junction nucleotides: 10. The CDR3 DNA sequence: TGTGCCAGCAGCCAAGATGTTGGGGACAGGGGTAGGGATGGCTACACCTTC. Encoded protein: CASSQDVGDRGRDGYTF.

The rearrangement links TRBV7-9 to TRBJ2-5; D is unresolved. The CDR3 loop spans 15 amino acids. V dropped 1 base and J dropped 2 bases, with 11 bases sitting between them. Germline V CDR1 and CDR2: SEHNR, FQNEAQ (reference sequence). This CDR3 reads CASSLGNSPQETQYF. The DNA of the CDR3 is TGTGCCAGCAGCTTAGGCAACAGCCCTCAAGAGACCCAGTACTTC.

This chain uses TRBV5-1 with TRBJ1-1; the D gene is possibly TRBD1 (5 bases). The CDR3 length is 15 residues. V gave up 6 bases and J gave up 3 bases, with 18 bases separating them. Germline V gene sequence: CDR1 SGHRS, CDR2 YFSETQ. The CDR3 protein is CASNRDPAGDTEAFF. CDR3 coding DNA: TGCGCCAGCAACCGGGACCCCGCGGGGGACACTGAAGCTTTCTTT.

V gene TRBV7-2 combines with J gene TRBJ2-3; TRBD2 is a possible D gene (6 bases). Trimming pared 1 base from V and 1 base from J, leaving 9 bases between. The germline CDR1 and CDR2 sequences are SGHTA and FQGNSA. The CDR3 is made up of 15 amino acids. The CDR3 sequence: CASSLVGGGTDTQYF. The CDR3 bases are TGTGCCAGCAGCTTAGTTGGCGGGGGCACAGATACGCAGTATTTT.

CDR3 DNA: TGTGCCATCACCATGGGCCCCCGGGACAGTGCTAAACCTCTTGCGAACACTGAAGCTTTCTTT. It codes for CAITMGPRDSAKPLANTEAFF. The rearrangement joins TRBV10-3 to TRBJ1-1; 7 bases are shared with TRBD1. The CDR3 has 21 residues. CDR1 and CDR2 (germline): ENHRY, SYGVKD. Trimming took 7 bases from V and 1 from J; bases not matched to a gene: 27.

CDR3 in DNA: TGTGCCAGCAGCAAAACCGGGACTAGCGGGATCAATGAGCAGTTCTTC. It codes for CASSKTGTSGINEQFF. The rearrangement joins TRBV5-5 to TRBJ2-1, with 13 bases aligning to TRBD2. The V and J ends lost 4 bases and 6 bases, in that order; junction bases with no gene match: 7. This CDR3 comprises 16 residues. CDR1 and CDR2 from the germline V gene are SGHKS and YYEKEE (reference sequence).

The chain is built from TRBV15 and TRBJ2-3, with TRBD1 identical over 7 bases. Germline V gene lookup returns CDR1 LNHNV and CDR2 YYDKDF (reference sequence). Trimming at V came to 1 base and at J to 5 bases, leaving 6 bases not matched to a gene. The CDR3 sequence is 15 residues long. The CDR3 spells CATSRVQGEIDTQYF. The CDR3 DNA reads TGTGCCACCAGCAGAGTCCAGGGGGAGATAGATACGCAGTATTTT.